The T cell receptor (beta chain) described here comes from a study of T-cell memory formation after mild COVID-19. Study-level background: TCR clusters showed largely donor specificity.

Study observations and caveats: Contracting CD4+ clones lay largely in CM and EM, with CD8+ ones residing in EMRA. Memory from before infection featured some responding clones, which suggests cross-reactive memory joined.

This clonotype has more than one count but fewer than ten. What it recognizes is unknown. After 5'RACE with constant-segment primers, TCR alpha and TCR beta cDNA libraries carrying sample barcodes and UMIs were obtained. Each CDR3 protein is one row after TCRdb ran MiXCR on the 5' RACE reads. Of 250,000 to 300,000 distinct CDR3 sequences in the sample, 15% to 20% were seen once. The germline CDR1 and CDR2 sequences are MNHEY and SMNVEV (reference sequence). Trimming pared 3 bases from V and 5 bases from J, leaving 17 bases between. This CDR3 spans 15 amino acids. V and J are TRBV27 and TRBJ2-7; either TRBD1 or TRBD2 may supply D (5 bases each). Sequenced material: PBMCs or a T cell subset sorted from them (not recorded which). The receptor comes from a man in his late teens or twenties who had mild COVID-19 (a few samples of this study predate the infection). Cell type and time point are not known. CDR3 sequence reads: CASSLTAGSFHEQYF. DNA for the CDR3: TGTGCCAGCAGTTTGACGGCAGGGAGTTTCCACGAGCAGTACTTC.